This is a list of T cell receptor beta chains from one sample in a study of immune cell composition in non-small cell lung cancer. Profiling relied on immunoSEQ multiplex PCR, and the TCRdb table lists in-frame clones only, not all of them. The table records approximately 9,000 clones, around 77% of them present only once. The specimen sequenced was non-adjacent lung tissue. The source is a human donor with non-small cell lung cancer. The CDR3 runs from the conserved cysteine through the conserved F or W. Fields, in order: clone size, J gene, D gene, V gene, CDR3 protein, CDR3 DNA. A D gene is named only where the DNA matches it firmly. Size is stated for part of the rows, as once, few or many counts, or as a class when the clone is expanded.

>.|TRBJ1-1|.|TRBV6-5
CASSYSQWGTEAFF
TGTGCCAGCAGTTACTCTCAGTGGGGCACTGAAGCTTTCTTT
>.|TRBJ2-1|.|TRBV10-2
CASSLPGAEQFF
TGCGCCAGCAGCCTCCCGGGGGCTGAGCAGTTCTTC
>.|TRBJ2-7|TRBD1|TRBV7-8
CASSLARTGGIGEQYF
TGTGCCAGCAGCTTGGCTCGGACAGGGGGAATCGGCGAGCAGTACTTC
>.|TRBJ2-7|.|TRBV27
CASRRQGLEDYEQYF
TGTGCCAGCAGGAGACAGGGACTAGAGGACTACGAGCAGTACTTC
>hyperexpanded|TRBJ1-6|.|TRBV4-1
CASSQAGANSPLHF
TGCGCCAGCAGCCAAGCCGGGGCGAATTCACCCCTCCACTTT
>once|TRBJ2-6|.|TRBV11-3
CASSPSGLSGANVLTF
TGTGCCAGCAGCCCCTCAGGACTCTCTGGGGCCAACGTCCTGACTTTC
>.|TRBJ2-2|.|TRBV30
CAWSTGLTNTGELFF
TGTGCCTGGAGTACAGGGCTGACAAACACCGGGGAGCTGTTTTTT
>.|TRBJ1-5|.|TRBV9
CASSATGNSNQPQHF
TGTGCCAGCAGCGCCACAGGGAATAGCAATCAGCCCCAGCATTTT
>.|TRBJ2-1|.|TRBV20-1
CSLGGQFF
TGCAGTCTGGGGGGGCAGTTCTTC
>.|TRBJ2-1|TRBD2|TRBV4-2
CASSQERTSGASYNEQFF
TGTGCCAGCAGCCAAGAGAGGACTAGCGGGGCCTCCTACAATGAGCAGTTCTTC
>.|TRBJ2-1|TRBD2|TRBV6-5
CASSFSGGAGEQFF
TGTGCCAGCAGCTTCAGCGGGGGGGCTGGTGAGCAGTTCTTC
>.|TRBJ1-6|TRBD1|TRBV7-9
CASSLGVTRGRNNSPLHF
TGTGCCAGCAGCTTAGGAGTAACCAGGGGGCGGAATAATTCACCCCTCCACTTT
>.|TRBJ2-3|.|TRBV7-9
CASSLEGAATDTQYF
TGTGCCAGCAGCTTAGAAGGGGCAGCCACAGATACGCAGTATTTT
>.|TRBJ1-3|.|TRBV7-2
CASSLMTVSSGNTIYF
TGTGCCAGCAGCTTAATGACAGTCTCCTCTGGAAACACCATATATTTT
>few|TRBJ1-5|TRBD1|TRBV10-3
CAISRDSDNQPQHF
TGTGCCATCAGCCGGGACAGCGACAATCAGCCCCAGCATTTT
>.|TRBJ1-5|.|TRBV9
CASSVAGDLDQPQHF
TGTGCCAGCAGCGTAGCTGGGGATTTGGATCAGCCCCAGCATTTT
>few|TRBJ2-3|.|TRBV29-1
CSAFGTPYTDTQYF
TGCAGCGCTTTCGGGACACCCTACACAGATACGCAGTATTTT
>.|TRBJ1-3|.|TRBV30
CAWSVISGSRNTIYF
TGTGCCTGGAGTGTAATTAGCGGATCGAGAAACACCATATATTTT
>.|TRBJ2-3|.|TRBV5-1
CASHFGESTDTQYF
TGCGCCAGCCACTTCGGAGAGTCCACAGATACGCAGTATTTT
>.|TRBJ2-5|.|TRBV29-1
CSVEVIGGETQYF
TGCAGCGTTGAAGTCATAGGGGGAGAGACCCAGTACTTC
>.|TRBJ1-1|.|TRBV7-2
CASSLETWNTEAFF
TGTGCCAGCAGCTTAGAAACCTGGAACACTGAAGCTTTCTTT
>once|TRBJ1-1|.|TRBV7-2
CASSRAQRTEAFF
TGTGCCAGCAGCAGAGCCCAAAGAACTGAAGCTTTCTTT
>once|TRBJ1-5|.|TRBV11-3
CASSLAEGGQPQHF
TGTGCCAGCAGCTTAGCGGAGGGTGGCCAGCCCCAGCATTTT
>.|TRBJ2-3|.|TRBV15
CATSRVTDRWDTQYF
TGTGCCACCAGCAGAGTGACTGACAGATGGGATACGCAGTATTTT
>.|TRBJ2-1|TRBD2|TRBV7-2
CASSLGAPRSGSGEQFF
TGTGCCAGCAGCTTAGGGGCCCCGAGAAGCGGGAGCGGGGAGCAGTTCTTC
>.|TRBJ2-3|.|TRBV20-1
CSASSDTQYF
TGCAGTGCTAGTTCGGATACGCAGTATTTT
>once|TRBJ1-4|TRBD1|TRBV5-1
CASSLRGTGSSWTNEKLFF
TGCGCCAGCAGCTTGCGGGGGACAGGGAGTTCCTGGACTAATGAAAAACTGTTTTTT
>.|TRBJ2-1|TRBD2|TRBV27
CASSTRTSGLNNEQFF
TGTGCCAGCAGTACCCGGACTAGCGGTCTAAACAATGAGCAGTTCTTC
>.|TRBJ1-2|.|TRBV29-1
CSVVGQGLGYTF
TGCAGCGTTGTAGGGCAGGGACTAGGCTACACCTTC